Following are 2 T cell receptor beta chains from one sample sequenced in a study of blood T cell repertoires in COVID-19. Libraries were prepared by immunoSEQ multiplex PCR; TCRdb keeps only in-frame clonotypes and omits some of them. The table lists under 300,000 clones, over 70% of them singletons. Sequencing was done on a sample of peripheral blood. The source is a woman of 80 years or more with acute or convalescent COVID-19.

The gene calls are TRBV19 and TRBJ1-2; D remains ambiguous. The CDR3 spans 17 residues. With 3 bases removed from V and 5 bases from J, the gap between germline ends came to 22 bases. Germline CDR1 reads LNHDA; CDR2 reads SQIVND (reference sequence). Here the CDR3 reads CASSMVKQQLLPYGYTF. The CDR3, as DNA: TGTGCCAGTAGTATGGTTAAACAGCAACTTTTACCTTATGGCTACACCTTC.

The rearrangement links TRBV12-5 to TRBJ2-2, with 9 positions matching TRBD2. CDR1 is LGHNT, CDR2 FRNRAP, per germline. The V segment lost 6 bases and the J segment 3 bases; nucleotides outside the gene matches: 5. CDR3 length: 15 amino acids. The chain's CDR3 is CASGAGGPDTGELFF. In nucleotides, the CDR3 is TGTGCTAGTGGGGCGGGAGGGCCGGACACCGGGGAGCTGTTTTTT.